This T cell receptor (beta chain) was sequenced during a study of cytomegalovirus exposure and HLA in healthy donors. The CDR3 loop spans 15 amino acids. The J segment lost 7 bases and the V segment lost 2 bases, leaving 6 bases of the junction unmatched. Germline V gene lookup returns CDR1 GTSNPN and CDR2 SVGIG (reference sequence). 60 Vbeta and 13 Jbeta primers were used in PCR. Libraries were prepared by immunoSEQ multiplex PCR; TCRdb keeps only in-frame clonotypes and omits some of them. Among around 160,000 clones listed, around 84% were seen once. The chain couples TRBV30 to TRBJ2-2; 11 nucleotides align to TRBD2. The sequencing sample was made of PBMCs. The receptor was isolated from a man in his forties in good health and CMV-seropositive. CDR3 nucleotide sequence: TGTGCCTGGAGTCCACTAGCGGGAGTAGGCGGGGAGCTGTTTTTT. Amino acids: CAWSPLAGVGGELFF.